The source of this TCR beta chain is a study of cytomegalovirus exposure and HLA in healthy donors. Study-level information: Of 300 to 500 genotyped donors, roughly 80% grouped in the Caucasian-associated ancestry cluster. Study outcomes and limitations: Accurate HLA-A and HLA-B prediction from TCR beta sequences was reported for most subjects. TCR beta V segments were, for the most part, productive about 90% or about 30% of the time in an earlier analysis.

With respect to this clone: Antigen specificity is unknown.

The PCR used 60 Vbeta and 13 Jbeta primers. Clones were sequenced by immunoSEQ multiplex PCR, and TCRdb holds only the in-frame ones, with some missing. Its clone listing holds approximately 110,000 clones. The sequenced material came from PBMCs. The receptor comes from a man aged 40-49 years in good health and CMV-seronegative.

The CDR3 DNA follows: TGTGCCAGCAGCTCAGGGGTCTACAATGAGCAGTTCTTC. Residues: CASSSGVYNEQFF. J is TRBJ2-1 and V is TRBV7-9, with a tentative D call TRBD1 (6 bases). The ends were cut back, 4 bases at V and 3 bases at J, with 7 bases in the middle. Per the germline V gene, CDR1 is SEHNR and CDR2 is FQNEAQ (reference sequence). There are 13 residues in the CDR3.